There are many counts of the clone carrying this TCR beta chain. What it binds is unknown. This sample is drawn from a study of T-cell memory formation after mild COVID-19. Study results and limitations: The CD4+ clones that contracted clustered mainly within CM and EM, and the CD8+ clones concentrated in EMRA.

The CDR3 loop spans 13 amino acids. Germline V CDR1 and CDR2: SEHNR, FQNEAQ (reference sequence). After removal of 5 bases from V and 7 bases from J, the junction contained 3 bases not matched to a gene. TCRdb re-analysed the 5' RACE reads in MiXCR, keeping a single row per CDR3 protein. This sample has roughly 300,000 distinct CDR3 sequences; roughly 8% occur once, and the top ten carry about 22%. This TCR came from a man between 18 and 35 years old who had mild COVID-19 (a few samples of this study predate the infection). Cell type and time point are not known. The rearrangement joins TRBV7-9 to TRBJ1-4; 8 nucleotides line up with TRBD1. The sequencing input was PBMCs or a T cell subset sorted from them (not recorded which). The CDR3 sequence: CASSTQGGEKLFF. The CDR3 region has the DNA TGTGCCAGCAGCACACAGGGGGGTGAAAAACTGTTTTTT.